The subject of this entry is one TCR beta chain. Its matching antigen is unknown. There are 15 residues in the CDR3. The germline V gene has CDR1 SGHRS and CDR2 YFSETQ. Trimming took 0 bases from V and 4 from J; bases not matched to a gene: 4. Only in-frame clones appear in the TCRdb table, and some are missing; sequencing was by immunoSEQ multiplex PCR. Of roughly 150,000 clones listed, 80% to 95% were seen once; the top ten hold about 2.5%. This sample is part of a study of T cell responses to AZD1222 COVID-19 vaccine. Study-level points and caveats: Females made up more of the donors, who were largely white British, and clonal diversity may have come out too low. Unmutated variant regions are reportedly targeted by nearly half of spike-specific TCRs. No repertoire was sampled before or during the peak T cell response, only after it. The number of AZD1222 recipients seropositive at baseline was only 5 to 7.

This receptor was obtained from an adult in good health. Sequencing was performed on peripheral blood, taken on day 0 of AZD1222 vaccination. J is TRBJ2-3 and V is TRBV5-1; 8 nucleotides agree with TRBD1. CDR3 sequence (DNA): TGCGCCAGCAGCTTGGTGGACAGGGAGCCAGATACGCAGTATTTT. Protein: CASSLVDREPDTQYF.